This paragraph covers one T cell receptor beta chain sequence. Its antigen is unidentified. Time point in this sample: blood at routine non-recurrence follow-up after resection. Sequencing of whole RNA from tumor, nontumor lung or frozen PBMC involved no sorting. The sample originates from a study of spatial heterogeneity in lung cancer. General study points: Ubiquitous expanded tumor TCRs were observed in blood more at resection than follow-up.

A single record per CDR3 protein comes from TCRdb applying MiXCR to the 5' RACE reads. The table shows under 150,000 distinct CDR3 sequences, with 11% occurring only once. The source of this sequence is a female donor with early-stage non-small cell lung cancer. Material: PBMCs, obtained at follow-up.

The DNA of the CDR3 is TGTGCAGGAGGAACCTCTGGAAACACCATATATTTT. It translates to CAGGTSGNTIYF. The chain couples TRBV10-3 to TRBJ1-3; D is unclear. This CDR3 comprises 12 residues. Germline values: CDR1 ENHRY, CDR2 SYGVKD.